The 13 T cell receptor beta chains below all came from one sample that was sequenced in a study of PD-L1 blockade in urothelial cancer. Time point: pretreatment peripheral blood. Assay used: immunoSEQ multiplex PCR; TCRdb lists only in-frame clones, some missing. The sample yields some 90,000 clones, roughly 90% seen once. The sample here was PBMCs, taken around atezolizumab (anti-PD-L1) treatment. The source is a woman over 75 with urothelial cancer.

V and J are TRBV7-8 and TRBJ2-7; TRBD2 aligns across 7 bases. Germline CDR1 reads SGHVS; CDR2 reads FQNEAQ. V shed 1 base and J 3 bases; nucleotides not matched to a gene: 0. CDR3 size: 13 residues. CDR3 bases: TGTGCCAGCAGCTTAGTAGCGGGCTACGAGCAGTACTTC. It codes for CASSLVAGYEQYF.

This clone came up once. The V and J genes are TRBV5-1 and TRBJ1-4; D is unclear. Germline V gene lookup returns CDR1 SGHRS and CDR2 YFSETQ. This CDR3 spans 15 amino acids. V was pared by 3 bases and J by 2 bases, with 11 bases between. CDR3 DNA sequence: TGCGCCAGCAGCTCTCGTTGGGCGACTAATGAAAAACTGTTTTTT. Amino acid sequence: CASSSRWATNEKLFF.

The rearrangement joins TRBV5-5 to TRBJ2-5, with 9 positions matching TRBD2. Germline assignment: CDR1 SGHKS and CDR2 YYEKEE (reference sequence). CDR3 size: 15 residues. With V trimmed by 4 bases and J by 2 bases, 6 bases remained unmatched. The CDR3 region is CASSGGTSRQETQYF. CDR3 bases: TGTGCCAGCAGCGGGGGGACTAGCCGGCAAGAGACCCAGTACTTC.

The gene calls are TRBV15 and TRBJ2-5, with TRBD2 as a possible D gene (5 bases). V lost 1 base and J 4 bases, leaving 16 bases between the germline ends. The CDR3 spans 16 residues. Germline loops: CDR1 LNHNV, CDR2 YYDKDF (reference sequence). The CDR3 DNA sequence: TGTGCCACCAGCAGAGCGGGAATAAGGTCGGGAGAGACCCAGTACTTC. As protein: CATSRAGIRSGETQYF.

The V gene is TRBV28, the J gene TRBJ2-3; weak D call: TRBD2 (6 bases). Germline CDR1 MDHEN, CDR2 SYDVKM. There are 12 residues in the CDR3. Trimming pared 7 bases from V and 8 bases from J, leaving 13 bases between. CDR3 sequence: CASKTGSGTQYF. CDR3 DNA: TGTGCCAGCAAGACCGGGAGTGGTACGCAGTATTTT.

The chain is built from TRBV5-1 and TRBJ2-2; 16 bases fit TRBD2. The CDR3 contains 18 residues. Germline lookup yields CDR1 SGHRS and CDR2 YFSETQ. Unmatched junction bases numbered 5, after V lost 4 bases and J lost 2 bases. In nucleotides, the CDR3 is TGCGCCAGCAGCAGGGGACTAGCGGGAGGGATAAACACCGGGGAGCTGTTTTTT. It codes for CASSRGLAGGINTGELFF.

CDR3 nucleotide sequence: TGTGCCAGCAGCTTGGCCGGGGTCGGTTATGGCTACACCTTC. Its protein is CASSLAGVGYGYTF. The chain links TRBV5-5 to TRBJ1-2; the D is unclear. Germline V gene lookup returns CDR1 SGHKS and CDR2 YYEKEE (reference sequence). The ends were cut back, 0 bases at V and 5 bases at J, with 11 bases in the middle. The CDR3 is 14 amino acids.

This chain connects TRBV28 to TRBJ2-7, with 12 positions matching TRBD2. Germline CDR1 is MDHEN and CDR2 is SYDVKM. The junction had 8 bases not matched to a gene; V was cut back by 5 bases and J by 6 bases. The CDR3 consists of 15 residues. CDR3 DNA: TGTGCCAGCAGTCCGACTAGCGGGGGTTCGGGCGAGCAGTACTTC. Encoded protein: CASSPTSGGSGEQYF.

This chain uses TRBV10-1 with TRBJ1-4; the D is unclear. This CDR3 has 15 amino acids. Looked up from germline, CDR1 is WNHNN and CDR2 is SYGVQD (reference sequence). Trimming removed 3 bases at V and 0 bases at J, with 8 bases between. CDR3 DNA: TGCGCCAGCAGTGAAGGAGCAACAACTAATGAAAAACTGTTTTTT. Translation gives CASSEGATTNEKLFF.

The chain couples TRBV5-4 to TRBJ2-6; D gene uncertain. The CDR3 contains 15 residues. CDR1 is SGHNT, CDR2 YYREEE, per germline (reference sequence). Trimming removed 0 bases from V and 2 bases from J, with 6 bases in between. CDR3: CASSLASAGANVLTF. In nucleotides, the CDR3 is TGTGCCAGCAGCTTGGCCTCGGCTGGGGCCAACGTCCTGACTTTC.

This sequence joins TRBV9 and TRBJ2-1, with 13 bases identical to TRBD2. This CDR3 has 18 amino acids. Germline V gene data show CDR1 as SGDLS and CDR2 as YYNGEE. The trim removed 0 bases at V and 9 bases at J, leaving 12 bases unmatched. The CDR3 sequence is CASSVELAGGRTGGEQFF. CDR3 nucleotide sequence: TGTGCCAGCAGCGTAGAACTAGCGGGAGGGAGAACGGGGGGTGAGCAGTTCTTC.

This sequence joins TRBV19 and TRBJ1-5; no definite D call. Trimming took 4 bases from V and 4 from J, leaving 8 bases between them. CDR1 and CDR2 (germline): LNHDA, SQIVND (reference sequence). The CDR3 is 13 residues long. CDR3 sequence reads: CASSTPPNQPQHF. CDR3 sequence (DNA): TGTGCCAGTAGTACCCCCCCGAATCAGCCCCAGCATTTT.

V usage is TRBV11-3 and J usage is TRBJ2-1; 7 nucleotides match TRBD2. Losses at the gene ends were 3 bases for V and 4 bases for J; bases not matched to a gene: 6. This CDR3 is built from 15 residues. Per the germline V gene, CDR1 is SGHNT and CDR2 is YENEEA. CDR3: CASSFASGAYNEQFF. The CDR3 nucleotides are TGTGCCAGCAGCTTCGCTAGCGGAGCTTACAATGAGCAGTTCTTC.